The 28 T cell receptor beta chains below come from one sample, sequenced in a study of T cells in Graves' hyperthyroidism and ophthalmopathy. Authors of the study amplified TCR beta CDR3 regions from RNA transcripts. In the first-round RT-PCR of the TCR CDR3, the HTBI primer set was used. TCRdb re-called the multiplex PCR reads with MiXCR, one entry per CDR3 protein. The profile covers about half a million distinct CDR3 sequences, with approximately 24% appearing a single time and about 11% taken by the ten largest. Input material: blood. All receptors come from a woman aged 30 to 39 with Graves' ophthalmopathy.

The rearrangement joins TRBV5-6 to TRBJ1-2; D remains unclear. Trimming stripped 2 bases from V and 3 bases from J, with 8 bases between. Germline V gene lookup returns CDR1 SGHDT and CDR2 YYEEEE. This CDR3 contains 13 residues. This CDR3 is CASSFQADYGYTF. The CDR3 nucleotides are TGTGCCAGCAGCTTCCAGGCAGACTATGGCTACACCTTC.

The chain links TRBV5-1 to TRBJ2-2, with 11 nucleotides matching TRBD2. The CDR3 sequence is 17 residues long. Germline-derived CDR1 and CDR2 are SGHRS and YFSETQ. J gave up 5 bases and V 4 bases, and 10 bases lay outside the gene matches. The CDR3 sequence is CASSRTTSGSRTGELFF. DNA for the CDR3: TGCGCCAGCAGCAGAACAACTAGCGGGAGTCGTACCGGGGAGCTGTTTTTT.

This clonotype has at least ten counts. The chain couples TRBV6-5 to TRBJ2-7; 9 bases line up with TRBD1. Germline trimming cut 4 bases from V and 3 bases from J; bases unmatched to any gene: 7. CDR1 and CDR2 (germline): MNHEY, SVGAGI. The CDR3 is 15 amino acids. CDR3: CASSSVPGQGYEQYF. DNA for the CDR3: TGTGCCAGCAGTTCGGTTCCGGGACAGGGCTACGAGCAGTACTTC.

This clonotype was recorded at least ten times. The gene calls are TRBV6-1 and TRBJ1-2; D ambiguous. V lost 4 bases, J lost 3 bases, and 9 bases lay in between. CDR1 MNHNS and CDR2 SASEGT come from the germline V gene. CDR3 size: 13 residues. In nucleotides, the CDR3 is TGTGCCAGCAGTGCCTTACAAGACTATGGCTACACCTTC. Translation gives CASSALQDYGYTF.

The rearrangement joins TRBV20-1 to TRBJ2-7; 12 bases map to TRBD2. Per the germline V gene, CDR1 is DFQATT and CDR2 is SNEGSKA (reference sequence). CDR3 length: 15 residues. Trimming took 1 base from V and 7 from J; bases not matched to a gene: 8. The CDR3 spells CSARGLAGGQDEQYF. The CDR3 DNA reads as TGCAGTGCTAGAGGGCTAGCGGGGGGGCAAGATGAGCAGTACTTC.

This clonotype was observed many times. The chain uses TRBV7-2 and TRBJ1-1, with unresolved D. V lost 5 bases and J lost 1, with 5 bases in between. Germline values: CDR1 SGHTA, CDR2 FQGNSA. This CDR3 contains 12 residues. The CDR3 loop is CASSHGNTEAFF. In DNA form, the CDR3 reads TGTGCCAGCAGCCACGGGAACACTGAAGCTTTCTTT.

This clonotype was detected only a few times. V and J are TRBV3-1 and TRBJ1-1; 8 bases agree with TRBD1. Germline CDR1 LGHDT, CDR2 YNNKEL (reference sequence). V lost 5 bases to trimming and J lost 5 bases; unmatched junction nucleotides: 10. The CDR3 contains 15 residues. CDR3 nucleotide sequence: TGTGCCAGCAGCACCCCAGGGGGCTGGGGGACTGAAGCTTTCTTT. The encoded protein is CASSTPGGWGTEAFF.

The table lists this clonotype with many counts. V gene TRBV3-1 combines with J gene TRBJ1-1; D ambiguous. The germline gives CDR1 LGHDT, CDR2 YNNKEL (reference sequence). V was clipped by 5 bases and J by 2 bases, with 12 bases between them. This CDR3 region has 14 residues. CDR3: CASSALEGNTEAFF. For the CDR3, the DNA is TGTGCCAGCAGCGCCCTCGAGGGTAACACTGAAGCTTTCTTT.

This clonotype was detected ten times or more. The chain employs TRBV15 and TRBJ1-5; D is unresolved. The CDR3 has 14 residues. The germline CDR1 and CDR2 sequences are LNHNV and YYDKDF (reference sequence). Trimming removed 4 bases from V and 6 bases from J, with 13 bases in between. CDR3 DNA: TGTGCCACCAGCATAGCGGCAGGTCCTCAGCCCCAGCATTTT. It encodes CATSIAAGPQPQHF.

A remark on this clonotype: One junction end does not reproduce the germline sequence, and a read error may be involved. V gene TRBV28 combines with J gene TRBJ1-5; D not resolved. CDR3 length: 13 amino acids. Per germline, CDR1 MDHEN and CDR2 SYDVKM. In DNA form, the CDR3 reads TGTGCCAGCAGTTCCCTTCGACGGCCCGCGGTGGATTTT. Its protein product is CASSSLRRPAVDF.

This clonotype was picked up many times. The V call is TRBV10-3, the J call TRBJ1-2; D remains unclear. Germline V gives CDR1 ENHRY, CDR2 SYGVKD. The CDR3 covers 15 residues. V shed 5 bases and J shed 4 bases, with 17 bases lying between them. CDR3 region: CAISSALGTRYGYTF. CDR3 DNA: TGTGCCATCAGTAGTGCACTTGGCACCCGCTATGGCTACACCTTC.

This clonotype was detected once. One end of the junction varies from germline; a read error may be responsible. V is TRBV6-1 and J is TRBJ2-7, with unresolved D. This CDR3 comprises 14 residues. CDR1 is MNHNS, CDR2 SASEGT, per germline. The CDR3 reads CASRQDGTSYEQYF. In DNA, the CDR3 is TGCGCCAGCAGGCAGGACGGAACCTCCTACGAGCAGTACTTC.

Turning to this clonotype: At one end the junction does not follow the germline gene, possibly because of a read error. V and J are TRBV11-3 and TRBJ2-7; D is unresolved. This CDR3 contains 11 residues. Germline CDR1 SGHNT, CDR2 YENEEA. CDR3 DNA sequence: TGTGTCAGCAGCCGCAACTACGAGCAGTACTTC. Translation: CVSSRNYEQYF. Filled out from reference TRBV11-3 and TRBJ2-7, the complete variable domain reads EAGVVQSPRYKIIEKKQPVAFWCNPISGHNTLYWYLQNLGQGPELLIRYENEEAVDDSQLPKDRFSAERLKGVDSTLKIQPAELGDSAVYLCVSSRNYEQYFGPGTRLTVT.

This clonotype came up a few times. V is TRBV20-1 and J is TRBJ1-5, with D uncertain. Germline CDR1 and CDR2: DFQATT and SNEGSKA (reference sequence). Trimming pared 2 bases from V and 4 bases from J, leaving 6 bases between. This CDR3 is built from 12 residues. CDR3: CSARTRNQPQHF. CDR3 nucleotide sequence: TGCAGTGCTAGAACCAGAAATCAGCCCCAGCATTTT.

This clonotype appeared many times. The chain links TRBV28 to TRBJ1-5; maybe TRBD1 (5 bases). The V gene lost 4 bases and the J gene lost 6 bases, with 10 bases spanning the gap. The CDR3 runs to 13 residues. CDR1 and CDR2 (germline): MDHEN, SYDVKM. CDR3 amino acids: CASSWEGLQPQHF. Here the CDR3 DNA reads TGTGCCAGCAGTTGGGAGGGACTTCAGCCCCAGCATTTT.

This clonotype was seen ten or more times. The chain links TRBV5-1 to TRBJ1-1; D gene ambiguous. The CDR3 is 13 amino acids. Germline V CDR1 and CDR2: SGHRS, YFSETQ. V was clipped by 5 bases and J by 4 bases, with 12 bases between them. The CDR3 sequence is CASRLGFGTEAFF. The CDR3 DNA follows: TGCGCCAGCAGATTAGGATTCGGCACTGAAGCTTTCTTT.

The chain employs TRBV6-1 and TRBJ1-1, with D possibly matching TRBD1 (6 bases). Germline values: CDR1 MNHNS, CDR2 SASEGT. This CDR3 contains 14 residues. Trimming shortened V by 6 bases and J by 0 bases, and 11 bases separated the two germline ends. DNA of the CDR3: TGTGCCAGCAGACCAGGGGCCATGAACACTGAAGCTTTCTTT. Protein sequence: CASRPGAMNTEAFF.

There are many counts of this clonotype. V usage is TRBV15 and J usage is TRBJ2-5; D is unresolved. Germline CDR1 LNHNV, CDR2 YYDKDF (reference sequence). Trimming shortened V by 6 bases and J by 0 bases, and 14 bases separated the two germline ends. The CDR3 extends over 15 amino acids. This chain's CDR3 is CATSTSLTYQETQYF. In DNA, the CDR3 is TGTGCCACCAGTACTTCCTTAACGTACCAAGAGACCCAGTACTTC.

Remarks on this clonotype: A junction boundary mismatches the germline segment, possibly from a read error. The chain carries TRBV15 and TRBJ1-1, with D tentatively TRBD1 (6 bases). CDR3 length: 15 residues. Germline V gene lookup returns CDR1 LNHNV and CDR2 YYDKDF (reference sequence). Here the CDR3 reads CATSRALDSNTEACF. The CDR3, as DNA: TGTGCCACCAGCAGAGCCTTGGACAGCAACACTGAAGCGTGCTTT.

This clonotype has at least ten counts. This chain joins TRBV20-1 and TRBJ2-7; weak D call: TRBD2 (7 bases). The germline V gene encodes CDR1 DFQATT and CDR2 SNEGSKA (reference sequence). This CDR3 has 13 amino acids. Trimming removed 3 bases at V and 7 bases at J, with 16 bases between. CDR3 protein: CSASLAGANEQYF. CDR3 DNA: TGCAGTGCTAGCCTGGCGGGGGCTAATGAGCAGTACTTC.

The V gene is TRBV6-1, the J gene TRBJ1-2; TRBD1 is a possible D gene (5 bases). This CDR3 contains 11 residues. Trimming cost V 7 bases and J 7 bases, with 10 bases left between them. Germline values: CDR1 MNHNS, CDR2 SASEGT. The CDR3 region is CASKYGTGYTF. The CDR3 coding sequence is TGTGCCAGCAAGTACGGGACTGGCTACACCTTC.

At least ten counts were recorded for this clonotype. Here the CDR3 DNA reads TGCGCCAGCAGCTTGGGGCTAGCCTGGGAGCAGTACTTC. Residues: CASSLGLAWEQYF. The V call is TRBV5-1, the J call TRBJ2-7, with D perhaps TRBD2 (5 bases). Trimming left V 0 bases short and J 7 bases short, with 11 bases between. Germline assignment: CDR1 SGHRS and CDR2 YFSETQ. This CDR3 has 13 residues.

This clonotype occurred many times. The rearrangement links TRBV5-1 to TRBJ2-2; D perhaps matches TRBD1 (6 bases). The CDR3 spans 16 residues. V dropped 4 bases and J dropped 1 base, with 14 bases sitting between them. Germline loops: CDR1 SGHRS, CDR2 YFSETQ. The CDR3 sequence: CASSPPGHKNTGELFF. The CDR3 region has the DNA TGCGCCAGCAGCCCGCCGGGACACAAGAACACCGGGGAGCTGTTTTTT.

This chain uses TRBV11-2 with TRBJ1-5; 9 bases match TRBD1. Germline V gives CDR1 SGHAT, CDR2 FQNNGV. V shed 5 bases, J shed 3 bases, and the junction held 5 bases outside the gene matches. The CDR3 covers 15 residues. DNA of the CDR3: TGTGCCAGCAGCCGGACAGGGGACCTCAATCAGCCCCAGCATTTT. Translation gives CASSRTGDLNQPQHF.

Many counts were recorded for this clonotype. The V and J genes are TRBV27 and TRBJ1-1; D not resolved. Per germline, CDR1 MNHEY and CDR2 SMNVEV (reference sequence). The germline V and J ends were trimmed by 0 bases and 6 bases, with 14 bases remaining between them. The CDR3 covers 15 residues. The CDR3 region has the DNA TGTGCCAGCAGTTTATCTCAAGGGTTTAGGGCTGAAGCTTTCTTT. As protein: CASSLSQGFRAEAFF.

This clonotype turned up a few times. The V and J genes are TRBV19 and TRBJ1-6; D remains ambiguous. The CDR3 has 19 amino acids. Germline V gene data show CDR1 as LNHDA and CDR2 as SQIVND (reference sequence). V dropped 0 bases and J dropped 4 bases, with 19 bases sitting between them. The chain's CDR3 is CASSIDGDGRDLYNSPLHF. CDR3 nucleotides: TGTGCCAGTAGTATAGATGGAGACGGCCGCGACCTTTATAATTCACCCCTCCACTTT.

The V and J genes are TRBV19 and TRBJ1-1; tentatively, D is TRBD1 (5 bases). Germline assignment: CDR1 LNHDA and CDR2 SQIVND (reference sequence). Trimming removed 4 bases from V and 4 bases from J, with 16 bases in between. CDR3 size: 15 residues. In nucleotides, the CDR3 is TGTGCCAGTAGTACTCGATCTCCGACAGCCACTGAAGCTTTCTTT. Translating it yields CASSTRSPTATEAFF. The whole variable domain, remainder taken from reference TRBV19 and TRBJ1-1, is DGGITQSPKYLFRKEGQNVTLSCEQNLNHDAMYWYRQDPGQGLRLIYYSQIVNDFQKGDIAEGYSVSREKKESFPLTVTSAQKNPTAFYLCASSTRSPTATEAFFGQGTRLTVV.

This clonotype has only a few counts. The chain couples TRBV12-5 to TRBJ1-2; 7 positions agree with TRBD1. The CDR3 contains 16 residues. Germline V gene data show CDR1 as LGHNT and CDR2 as FRNRAP. Unmatched junction bases numbered 8, after V lost 0 bases and J lost 4 bases. For the CDR3, the DNA is TGTGCTAGTGGTTTGGTTACAGGGGAGAATAGCTATGGCTACACCTTC. This encodes CASGLVTGENSYGYTF.